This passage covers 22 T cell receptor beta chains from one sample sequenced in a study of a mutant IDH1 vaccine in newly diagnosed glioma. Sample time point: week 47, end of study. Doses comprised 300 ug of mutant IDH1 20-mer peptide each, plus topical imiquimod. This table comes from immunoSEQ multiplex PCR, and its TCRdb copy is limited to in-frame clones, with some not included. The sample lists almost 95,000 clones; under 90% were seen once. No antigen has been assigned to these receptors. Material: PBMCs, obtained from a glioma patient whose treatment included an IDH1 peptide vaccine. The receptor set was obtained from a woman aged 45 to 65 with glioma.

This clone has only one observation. CDR3 DNA sequence: TGTGCCAGCAGCCCCGGGGGGGGGTCCTACGAGCAGTACTTC. Its protein product is CASSPGGGSYEQYF. V gene TRBV4-2 combines with J gene TRBJ2-7; 8 nucleotides line up with TRBD2. The junction had 3 bases not matched to a gene; V was cut back by 4 bases and J by 1 base. CDR1 is LGHNA, CDR2 YNFKEQ, per germline. This CDR3 has 14 amino acids.

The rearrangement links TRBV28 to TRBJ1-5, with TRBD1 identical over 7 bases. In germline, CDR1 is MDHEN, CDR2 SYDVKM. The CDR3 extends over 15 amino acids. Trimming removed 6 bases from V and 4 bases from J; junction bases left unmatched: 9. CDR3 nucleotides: TGTGCCAGCAGCCCCCGACAGGGTTTAAATCAGCCCCAGCATTTT. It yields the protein CASSPRQGLNQPQHF.

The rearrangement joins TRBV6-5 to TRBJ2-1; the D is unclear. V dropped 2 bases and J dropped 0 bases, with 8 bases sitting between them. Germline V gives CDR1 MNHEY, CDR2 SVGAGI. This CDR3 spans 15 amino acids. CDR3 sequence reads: CASSYRGNSYNEQFF. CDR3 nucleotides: TGTGCCAGCAGTTACCGCGGTAACTCCTACAATGAGCAGTTCTTC.

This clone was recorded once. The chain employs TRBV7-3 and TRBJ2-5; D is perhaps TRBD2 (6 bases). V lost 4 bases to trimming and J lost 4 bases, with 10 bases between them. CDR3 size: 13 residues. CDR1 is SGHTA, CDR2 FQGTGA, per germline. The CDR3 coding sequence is TGTGCCAGCAGCTCCGGGACTGGAGAGACCCAGTACTTC. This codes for CASSSGTGETQYF.

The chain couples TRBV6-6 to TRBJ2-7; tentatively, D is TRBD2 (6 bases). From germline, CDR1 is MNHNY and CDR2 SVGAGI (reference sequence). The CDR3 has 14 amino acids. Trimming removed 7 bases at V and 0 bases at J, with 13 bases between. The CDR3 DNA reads TGTGCCAGCACCCGGACTAAATTCTCCTACGAGCAGTACTTC. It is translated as CASTRTKFSYEQYF.

CDR3 loop: CASSAQGYEQYF. DNA for the CDR3: TGTGCCAGCAGTGCACAGGGGTACGAGCAGTACTTC. The V and J genes are TRBV6-1 and TRBJ2-7, with 7 positions matching TRBD1. Germline V gene data show CDR1 as MNHNS and CDR2 as SASEGT. The CDR3 extends over 12 amino acids. After removal of 4 bases from V and 4 bases from J, the junction contained 1 base not matched to a gene.

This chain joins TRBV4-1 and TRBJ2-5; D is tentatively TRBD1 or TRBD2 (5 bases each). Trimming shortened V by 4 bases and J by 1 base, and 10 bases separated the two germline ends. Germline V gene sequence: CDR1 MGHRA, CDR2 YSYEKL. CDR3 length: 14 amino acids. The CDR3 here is CASSLGTSQETQYF. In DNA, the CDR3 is TGCGCCAGCAGCCTCGGGACCTCCCAAGAGACCCAGTACTTC.

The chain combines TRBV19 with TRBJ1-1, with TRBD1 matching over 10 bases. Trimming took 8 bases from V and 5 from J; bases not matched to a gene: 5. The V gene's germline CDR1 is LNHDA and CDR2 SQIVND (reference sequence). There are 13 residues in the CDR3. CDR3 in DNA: TGTGCCAGTGGGACAGGGGTACGGACTGAAGCTTTCTTT. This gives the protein CASGTGVRTEAFF.

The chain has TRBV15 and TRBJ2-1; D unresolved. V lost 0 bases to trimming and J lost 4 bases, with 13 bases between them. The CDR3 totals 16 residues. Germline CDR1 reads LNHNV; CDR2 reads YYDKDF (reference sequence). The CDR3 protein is CATSRDKAPTYNEQFF. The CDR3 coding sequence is TGTGCCACCAGCAGAGATAAAGCGCCTACTTACAATGAGCAGTTCTTC.

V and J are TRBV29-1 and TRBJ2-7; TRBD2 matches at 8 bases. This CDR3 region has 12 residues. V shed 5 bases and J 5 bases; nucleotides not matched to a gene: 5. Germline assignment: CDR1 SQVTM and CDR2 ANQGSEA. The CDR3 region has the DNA TGCAGCGTTAAACTAGCGGCGGACGAGCAGTACTTC. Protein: CSVKLAADEQYF.

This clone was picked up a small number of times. For the CDR3, the DNA is TGTGCCAGCAGCTTGTGGCAGGCGAACTATGGCTACACCTTC. Protein: CASSLWQANYGYTF. V usage is TRBV5-4 and J usage is TRBJ1-2; D not certain. The CDR3 totals 14 residues. V was shortened by 1 base and J by 2 bases, with 9 bases between the two germline ends. Germline V lookup: CDR1 SGHNT, CDR2 YYREEE (reference sequence). The variable domain in full, completed from reference TRBV5-4 and TRBJ1-2, reads ETGVTQSPTHLIKTRGQQVTLRCSSQSGHNTVSWYQQALGQGPQFIFQYYREEENGRGNFPPRFSGLQFPNYSSELNVNALELDDSALYLCASSLWQANYGYTFGSGTRLTVV.

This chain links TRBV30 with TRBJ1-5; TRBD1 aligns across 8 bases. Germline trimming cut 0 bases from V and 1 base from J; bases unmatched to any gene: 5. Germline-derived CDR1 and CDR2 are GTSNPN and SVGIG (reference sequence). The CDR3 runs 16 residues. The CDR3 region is CAWSVNAGGSNQPQHF. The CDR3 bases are TGTGCCTGGAGTGTTAACGCAGGGGGCAGCAATCAGCCCCAGCATTTT.

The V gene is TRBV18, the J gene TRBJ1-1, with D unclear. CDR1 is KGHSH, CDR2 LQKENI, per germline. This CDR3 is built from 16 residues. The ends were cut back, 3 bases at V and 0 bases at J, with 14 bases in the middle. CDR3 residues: CASSPSAGDMNTEAFF. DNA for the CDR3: TGTGCCAGCTCACCTTCGGCAGGTGACATGAACACTGAAGCTTTCTTT.

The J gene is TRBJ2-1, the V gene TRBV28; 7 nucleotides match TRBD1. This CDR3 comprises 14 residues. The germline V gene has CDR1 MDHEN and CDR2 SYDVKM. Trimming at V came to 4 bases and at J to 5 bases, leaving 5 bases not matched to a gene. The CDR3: CASSSGTVNNEQFF. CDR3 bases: TGTGCCAGCAGTTCGGGGACAGTTAACAATGAGCAGTTCTTC.

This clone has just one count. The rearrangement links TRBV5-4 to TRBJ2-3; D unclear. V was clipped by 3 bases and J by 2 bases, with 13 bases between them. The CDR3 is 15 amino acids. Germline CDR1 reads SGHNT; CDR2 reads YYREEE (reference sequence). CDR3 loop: CASSSPTRNTDTQYF. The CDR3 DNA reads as TGTGCCAGCAGCTCCCCTACGCGGAACACAGATACGCAGTATTTT.

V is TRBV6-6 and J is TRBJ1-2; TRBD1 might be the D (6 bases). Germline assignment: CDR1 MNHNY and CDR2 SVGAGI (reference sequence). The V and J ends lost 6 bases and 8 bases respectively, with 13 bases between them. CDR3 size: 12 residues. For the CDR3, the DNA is TGTGCCAGCAGGGAGTTGGGGGGCGGCTACACCTTC. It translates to CASRELGGGYTF.

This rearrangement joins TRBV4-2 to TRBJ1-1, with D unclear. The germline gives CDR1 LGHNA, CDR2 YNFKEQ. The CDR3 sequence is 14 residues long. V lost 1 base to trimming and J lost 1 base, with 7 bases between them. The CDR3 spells CASSQVRGNTEAFF. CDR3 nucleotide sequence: TGTGCCAGCAGCCAAGTTCGAGGGAACACTGAAGCTTTCTTT.

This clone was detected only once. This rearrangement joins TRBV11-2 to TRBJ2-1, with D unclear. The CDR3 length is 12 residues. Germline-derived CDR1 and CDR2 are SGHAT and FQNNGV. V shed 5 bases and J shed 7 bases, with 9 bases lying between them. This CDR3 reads CASSGTNNEQFF. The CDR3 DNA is TGTGCCAGCAGCGGTACAAATAATGAGCAGTTCTTC.

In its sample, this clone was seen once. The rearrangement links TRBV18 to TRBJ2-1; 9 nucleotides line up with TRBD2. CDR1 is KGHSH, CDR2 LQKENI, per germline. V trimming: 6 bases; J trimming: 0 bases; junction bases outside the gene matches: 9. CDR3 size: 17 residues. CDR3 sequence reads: CASSRGGSGSSYNEQFF. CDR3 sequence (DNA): TGTGCCAGCTCCCGCGGCGGTAGCGGGAGCTCCTACAATGAGCAGTTCTTC.

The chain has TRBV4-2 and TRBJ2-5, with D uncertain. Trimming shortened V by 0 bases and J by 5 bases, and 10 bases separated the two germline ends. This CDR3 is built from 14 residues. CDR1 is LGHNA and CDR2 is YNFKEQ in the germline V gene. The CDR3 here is CASSQEGIMETQYF. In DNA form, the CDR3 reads TGTGCCAGCAGCCAAGAGGGAATCATGGAGACCCAGTACTTC.

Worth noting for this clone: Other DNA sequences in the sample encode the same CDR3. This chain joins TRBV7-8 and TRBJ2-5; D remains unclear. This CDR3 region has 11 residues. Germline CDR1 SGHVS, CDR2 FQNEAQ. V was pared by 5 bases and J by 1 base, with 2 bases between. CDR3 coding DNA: TGTGCCAGCAGCATCCAAGAGACCCAGTACTTC. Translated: CASSIQETQYF.

In DNA, the CDR3 is TGTGCCACAAGGACAGGGGGTGGCACTGAAGCTTTCTTT. It translates to CATRTGGGTEAFF. V is TRBV6-6 and J is TRBJ1-1; 10 nucleotides line up with TRBD1. J lost 4 bases, V lost 10 bases, and 6 bases had no gene match. CDR3 length: 13 amino acids. CDR1 and CDR2 (germline): MNHNY, SVGAGI (reference sequence).